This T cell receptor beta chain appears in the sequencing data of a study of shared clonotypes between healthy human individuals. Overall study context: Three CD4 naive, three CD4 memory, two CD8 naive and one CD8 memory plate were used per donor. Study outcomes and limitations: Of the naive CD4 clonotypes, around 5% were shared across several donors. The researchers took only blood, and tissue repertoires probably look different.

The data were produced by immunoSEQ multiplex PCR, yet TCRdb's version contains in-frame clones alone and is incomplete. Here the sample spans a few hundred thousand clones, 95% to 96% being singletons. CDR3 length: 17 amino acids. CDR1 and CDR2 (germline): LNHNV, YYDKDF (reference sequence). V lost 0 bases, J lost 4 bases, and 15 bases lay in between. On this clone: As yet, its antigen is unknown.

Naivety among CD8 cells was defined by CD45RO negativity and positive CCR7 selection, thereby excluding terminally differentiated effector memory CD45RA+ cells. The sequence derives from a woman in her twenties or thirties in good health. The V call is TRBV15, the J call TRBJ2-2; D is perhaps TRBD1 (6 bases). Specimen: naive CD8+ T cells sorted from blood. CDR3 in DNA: TGTGCCACCAGCAGAGAACCCACAGGGAAGGGCACCGGGGAGCTGTTTTTT. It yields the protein CATSREPTGKGTGELFF.